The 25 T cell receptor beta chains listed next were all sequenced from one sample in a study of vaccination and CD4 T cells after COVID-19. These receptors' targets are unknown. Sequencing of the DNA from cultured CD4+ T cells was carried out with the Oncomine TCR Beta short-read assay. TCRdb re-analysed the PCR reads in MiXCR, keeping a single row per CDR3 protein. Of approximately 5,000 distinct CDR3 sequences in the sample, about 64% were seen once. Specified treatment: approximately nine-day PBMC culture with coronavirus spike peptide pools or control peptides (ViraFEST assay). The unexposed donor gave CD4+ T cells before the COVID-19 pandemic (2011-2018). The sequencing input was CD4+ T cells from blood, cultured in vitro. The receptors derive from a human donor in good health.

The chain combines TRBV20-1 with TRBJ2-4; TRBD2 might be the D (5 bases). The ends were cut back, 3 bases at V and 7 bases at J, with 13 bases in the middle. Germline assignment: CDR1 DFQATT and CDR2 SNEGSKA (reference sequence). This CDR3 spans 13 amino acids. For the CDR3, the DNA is TGCAGTGCTAGTACGCGACTATTGAACATTCAGTACTTC. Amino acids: CSASTRLLNIQYF.

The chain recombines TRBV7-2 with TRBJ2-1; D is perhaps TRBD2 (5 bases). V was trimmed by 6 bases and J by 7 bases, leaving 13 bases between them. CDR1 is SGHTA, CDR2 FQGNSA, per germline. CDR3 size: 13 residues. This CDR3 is CASSTTGGNEQFF. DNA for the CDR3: TGTGCCAGCAGTACCACGGGCGGGAATGAGCAGTTCTTC. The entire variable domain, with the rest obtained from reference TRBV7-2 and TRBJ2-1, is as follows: GAGVSQSPSNKVTEKGKDVELRCDPISGHTALYWYRQSLGQGLEFLIYFQGNSAPDKSGLPSDRFSAERTGGSVSTLTIQRTQQEDSAVYLCASSTTGGNEQFFGPGTRLTVL.

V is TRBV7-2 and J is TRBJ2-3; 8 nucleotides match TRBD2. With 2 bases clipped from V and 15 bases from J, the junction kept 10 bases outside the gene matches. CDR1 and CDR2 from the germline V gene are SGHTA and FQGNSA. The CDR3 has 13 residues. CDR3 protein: CASSLKSAGELYF. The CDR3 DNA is TGTGCCAGCAGCTTAAAATCAGCGGGAGAGTTATATTTT.

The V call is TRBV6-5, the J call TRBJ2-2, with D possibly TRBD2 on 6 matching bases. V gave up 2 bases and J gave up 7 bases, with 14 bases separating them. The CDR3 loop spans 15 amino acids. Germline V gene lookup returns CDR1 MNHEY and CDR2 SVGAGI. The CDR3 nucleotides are TGTGCCAGCAGTTACGGAGAGGGGAGGAGCGGGGAGCTGTTTTTT. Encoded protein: CASSYGEGRSGELFF.

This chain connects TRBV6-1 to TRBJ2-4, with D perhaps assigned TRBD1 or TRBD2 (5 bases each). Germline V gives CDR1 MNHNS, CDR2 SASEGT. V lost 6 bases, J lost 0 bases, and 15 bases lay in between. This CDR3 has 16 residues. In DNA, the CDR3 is TGTGCCAGCAGCCAACGAGGGGCGCTAGCCAAAAACATTCAGTACTTC. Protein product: CASSQRGALAKNIQYF.

As DNA, the CDR3 is TGTGCCAGTAGCCATCGGACCGGGACAGGGGCTTCACCCCTCCACTTT. Amino acid sequence: CASSHRTGTGASPLHF. The gene calls are TRBV19 and TRBJ1-6; 10 bases are a match to TRBD1. The J segment lost 9 bases and the V segment lost 6 bases, leaving 11 bases of the junction unmatched. The CDR3 contains 16 residues. The germline gives CDR1 LNHDA, CDR2 SQIVND (reference sequence). The full variable domain, with the rest looked up from reference TRBV19 and TRBJ1-6, is DGGITQSPKYLFRKEGQNVTLSCEQNLNHDAMYWYRQDPGQGLRLIYYSQIVNDFQKGDIAEGYSVSREKKESFPLTVTSAQKNPTAFYLCASSHRTGTGASPLHFGNGTRLTVT.

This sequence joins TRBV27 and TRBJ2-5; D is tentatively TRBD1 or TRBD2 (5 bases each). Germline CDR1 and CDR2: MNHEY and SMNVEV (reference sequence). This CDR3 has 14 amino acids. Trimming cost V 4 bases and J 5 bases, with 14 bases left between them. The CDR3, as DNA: TGTGCCAGCAGTTCTTGGGACCAACGGGAGACCCAGTACTTC. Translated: CASSSWDQRETQYF.

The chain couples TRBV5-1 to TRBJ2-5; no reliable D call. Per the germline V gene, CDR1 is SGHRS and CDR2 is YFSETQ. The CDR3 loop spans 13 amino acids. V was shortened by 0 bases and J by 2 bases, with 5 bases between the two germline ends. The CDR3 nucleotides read TGCGCCAGCAGCTTGGCTGTACAAGAGACCCAGTACTTC. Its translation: CASSLAVQETQYF.

The CDR3 protein is CASSFRDGAIGEQYF. The CDR3 DNA sequence: TGTGCCAGCAGCTTCAGGGACGGGGCGATTGGTGAGCAGTACTTC. The genes are TRBV7-8 and TRBJ2-7, with D perhaps given as TRBD1 or TRBD2 (5 bases each). Trimming left V 3 bases short and J 7 bases short, with 19 bases between. The CDR3 has 15 residues. Germline CDR1 is SGHVS and CDR2 is FQNEAQ.

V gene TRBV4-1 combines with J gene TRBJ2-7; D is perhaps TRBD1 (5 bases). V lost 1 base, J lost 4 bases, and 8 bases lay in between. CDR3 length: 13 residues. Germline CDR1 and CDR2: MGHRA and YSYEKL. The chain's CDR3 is CASSQGGDYEQYF. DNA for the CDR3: TGCGCCAGCAGCCAAGGGGGCGATTACGAGCAGTACTTC.

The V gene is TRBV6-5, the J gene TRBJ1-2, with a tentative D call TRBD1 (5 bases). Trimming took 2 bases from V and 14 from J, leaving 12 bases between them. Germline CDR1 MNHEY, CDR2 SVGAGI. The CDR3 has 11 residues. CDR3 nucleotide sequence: TGTGCCAGCAGTTACCTGGACACACTTACCTTC. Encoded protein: CASSYLDTLTF.

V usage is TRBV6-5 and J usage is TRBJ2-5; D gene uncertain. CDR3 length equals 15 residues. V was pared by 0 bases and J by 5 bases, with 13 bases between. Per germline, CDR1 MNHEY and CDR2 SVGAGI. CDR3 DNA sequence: TGTGCCAGCAGTTACTCGAATTCAGTACGGGAGACCCAGTACTTC. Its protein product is CASSYSNSVRETQYF.

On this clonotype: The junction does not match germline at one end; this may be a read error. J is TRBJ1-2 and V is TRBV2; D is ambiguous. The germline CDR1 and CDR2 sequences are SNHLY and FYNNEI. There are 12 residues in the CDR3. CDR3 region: CASSGQIDGHTF. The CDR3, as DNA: TGTGCCAGCAGTGGGCAGATAGATGGCCACACCTTC.

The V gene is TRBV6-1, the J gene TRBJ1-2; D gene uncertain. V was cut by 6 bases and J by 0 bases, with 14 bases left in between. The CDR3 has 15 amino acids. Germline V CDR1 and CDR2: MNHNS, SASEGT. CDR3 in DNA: TGTGCCAGCAGCAACCTGGGCGGGCCTAACTATGGCTACACCTTC. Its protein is CASSNLGGPNYGYTF.

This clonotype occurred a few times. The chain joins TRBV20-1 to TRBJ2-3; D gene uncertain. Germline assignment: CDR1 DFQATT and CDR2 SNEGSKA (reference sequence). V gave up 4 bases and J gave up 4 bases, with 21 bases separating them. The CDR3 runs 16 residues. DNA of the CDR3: TGCAGTGCTATGTGGTTGACGGCGAATGGAGCAGATACGCAGTATTTT. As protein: CSAMWLTANGADTQYF.

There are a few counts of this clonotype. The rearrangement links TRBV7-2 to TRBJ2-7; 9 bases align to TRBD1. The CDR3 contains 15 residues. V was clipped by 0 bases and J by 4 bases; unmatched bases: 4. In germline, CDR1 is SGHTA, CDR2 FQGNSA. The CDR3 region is CASSLAWDRVYEQYF. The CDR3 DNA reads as TGTGCCAGCAGCTTAGCGTGGGACAGGGTGTACGAGCAGTACTTC.

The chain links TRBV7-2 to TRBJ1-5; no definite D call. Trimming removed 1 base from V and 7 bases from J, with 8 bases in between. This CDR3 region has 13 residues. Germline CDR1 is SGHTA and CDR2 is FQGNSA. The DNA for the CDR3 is TGTGCCAGCAGCTTAGAATGGCGGCAGCCCCAGCATTTT. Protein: CASSLEWRQPQHF.

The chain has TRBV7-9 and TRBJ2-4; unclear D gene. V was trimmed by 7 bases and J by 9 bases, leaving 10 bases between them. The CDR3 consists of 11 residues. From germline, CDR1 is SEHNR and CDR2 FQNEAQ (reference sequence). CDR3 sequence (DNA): TGTGCCAGCACCCAACTGGGCATTCAGTACTTC. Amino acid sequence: CASTQLGIQYF.

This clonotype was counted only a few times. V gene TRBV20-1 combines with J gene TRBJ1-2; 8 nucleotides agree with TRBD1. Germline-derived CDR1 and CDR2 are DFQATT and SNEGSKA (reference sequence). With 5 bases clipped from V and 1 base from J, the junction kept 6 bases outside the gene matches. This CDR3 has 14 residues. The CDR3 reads CSAREQGVNYGYTF. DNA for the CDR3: TGCAGTGCTCGGGAACAGGGGGTTAACTATGGCTACACCTTC.

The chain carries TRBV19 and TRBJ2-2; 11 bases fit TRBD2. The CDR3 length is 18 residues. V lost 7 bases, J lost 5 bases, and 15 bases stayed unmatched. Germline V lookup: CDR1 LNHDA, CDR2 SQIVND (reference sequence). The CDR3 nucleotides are TGTGCCAGTACCTTAAAGGCAGTGACTAGCGGGACGACCGGGGAGCTGTTTTTT. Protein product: CASTLKAVTSGTTGELFF. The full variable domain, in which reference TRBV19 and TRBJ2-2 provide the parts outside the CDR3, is DGGITQSPKYLFRKEGQNVTLSCEQNLNHDAMYWYRQDPGQGLRLIYYSQIVNDFQKGDIAEGYSVSREKKESFPLTVTSAQKNPTAFYLCASTLKAVTSGTTGELFFGEGSRLTVL.

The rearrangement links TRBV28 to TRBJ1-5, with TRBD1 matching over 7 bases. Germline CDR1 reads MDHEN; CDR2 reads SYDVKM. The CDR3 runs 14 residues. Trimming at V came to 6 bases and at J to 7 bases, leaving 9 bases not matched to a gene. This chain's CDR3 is CASRHDRVGQPQHF. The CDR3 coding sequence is TGTGCCAGCAGACACGACAGGGTGGGACAGCCCCAGCATTTT.

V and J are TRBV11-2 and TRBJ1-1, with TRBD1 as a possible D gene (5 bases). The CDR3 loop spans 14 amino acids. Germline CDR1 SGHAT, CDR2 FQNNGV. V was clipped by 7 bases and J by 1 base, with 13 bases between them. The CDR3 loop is CASNSVGRNTEAFF. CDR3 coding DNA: TGTGCCAGCAATAGCGTGGGGCGGAACACTGAAGCTTTCTTT.

CDR3 DNA: TGTGCCAGCACACAGGGGTGGAACTATGGCTACACCTTC. It codes for CASTQGWNYGYTF. The gene calls are TRBV6-1 and TRBJ1-2; TRBD1 agrees at 7 bases. From germline, CDR1 is MNHNS and CDR2 SASEGT. J was trimmed by 2 bases and V by 7 bases; bases with no gene match: 4. This CDR3 region has 13 residues.

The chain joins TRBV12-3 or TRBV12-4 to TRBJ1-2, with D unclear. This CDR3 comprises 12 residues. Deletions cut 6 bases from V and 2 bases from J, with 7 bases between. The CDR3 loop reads CASSRGNYGYTF. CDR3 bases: TGTGCCAGCAGCCGAGGGAACTATGGCTACACCTTC.

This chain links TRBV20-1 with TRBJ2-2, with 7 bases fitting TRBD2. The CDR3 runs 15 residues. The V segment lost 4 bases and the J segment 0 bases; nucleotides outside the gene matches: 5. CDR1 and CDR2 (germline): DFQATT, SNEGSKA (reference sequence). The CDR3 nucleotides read TGCAGTGCTACCTCTAGCGGTACGAACACCGGGGAGCTGTTTTTT. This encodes CSATSSGTNTGELFF.